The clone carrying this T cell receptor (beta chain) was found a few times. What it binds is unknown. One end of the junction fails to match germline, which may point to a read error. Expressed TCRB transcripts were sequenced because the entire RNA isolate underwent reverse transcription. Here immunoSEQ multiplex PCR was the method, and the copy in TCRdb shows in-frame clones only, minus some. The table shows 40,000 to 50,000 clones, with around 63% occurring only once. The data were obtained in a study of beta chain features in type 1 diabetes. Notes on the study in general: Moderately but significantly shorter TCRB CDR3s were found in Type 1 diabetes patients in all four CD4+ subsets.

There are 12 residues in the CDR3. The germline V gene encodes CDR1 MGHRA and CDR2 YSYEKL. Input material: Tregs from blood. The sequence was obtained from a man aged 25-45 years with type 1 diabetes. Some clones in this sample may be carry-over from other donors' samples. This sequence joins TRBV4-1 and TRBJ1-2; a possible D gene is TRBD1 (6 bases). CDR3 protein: CASSKDSYGYTF. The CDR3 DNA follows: TGTGCCAGCAGCAAGGACAGCTATGGCTACACCTTC.